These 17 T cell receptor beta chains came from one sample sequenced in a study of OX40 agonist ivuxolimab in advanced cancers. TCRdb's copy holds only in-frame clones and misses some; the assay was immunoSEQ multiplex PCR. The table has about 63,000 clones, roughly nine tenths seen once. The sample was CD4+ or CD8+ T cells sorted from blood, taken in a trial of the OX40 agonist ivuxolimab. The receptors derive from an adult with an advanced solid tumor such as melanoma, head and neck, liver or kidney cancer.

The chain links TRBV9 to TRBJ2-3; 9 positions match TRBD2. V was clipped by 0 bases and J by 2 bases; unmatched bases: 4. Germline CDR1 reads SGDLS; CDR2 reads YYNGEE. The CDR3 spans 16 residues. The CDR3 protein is CASSVAPSGVTDTQYF. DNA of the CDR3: TGTGCCAGCAGCGTAGCCCCTAGCGGGGTCACAGATACGCAGTATTTT.

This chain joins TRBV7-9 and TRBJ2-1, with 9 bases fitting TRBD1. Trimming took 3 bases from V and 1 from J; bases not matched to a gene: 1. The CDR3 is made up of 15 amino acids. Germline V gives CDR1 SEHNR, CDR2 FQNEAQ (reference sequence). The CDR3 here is CASSFGTGSYNEQFF. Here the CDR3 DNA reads TGTGCCAGCAGCTTCGGGACAGGGTCCTACAATGAGCAGTTCTTC.

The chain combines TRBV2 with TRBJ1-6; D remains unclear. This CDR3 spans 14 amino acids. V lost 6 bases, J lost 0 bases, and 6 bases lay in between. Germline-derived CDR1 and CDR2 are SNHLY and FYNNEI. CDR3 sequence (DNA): TGTGCCAGCAGGGTTCCCTCCTATAATTCACCCCTCCACTTT. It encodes CASRVPSYNSPLHF. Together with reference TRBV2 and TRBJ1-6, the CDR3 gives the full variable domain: EPEVTQTPSHQVTQMGQEVILRCVPISNHLYFYWYRQILGQKVEFLVSFYNNEISEKSEIFDDQFSVERPDGSNFTLKIRSTKLEDSAMYFCASRVPSYNSPLHFGNGTRLTVT.

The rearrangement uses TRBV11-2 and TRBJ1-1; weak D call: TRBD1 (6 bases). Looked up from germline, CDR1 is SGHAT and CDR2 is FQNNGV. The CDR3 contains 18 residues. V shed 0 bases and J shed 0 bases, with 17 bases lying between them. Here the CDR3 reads CASSLDYNREFMNTEAFF. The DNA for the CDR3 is TGTGCCAGCAGCTTAGACTATAACAGGGAATTCATGAACACTGAAGCTTTCTTT. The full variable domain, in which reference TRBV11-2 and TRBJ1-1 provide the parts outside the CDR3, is EAGVAQSPRYKIIEKRQSVAFWCNPISGHATLYWYQQILGQGPKLLIQFQNNGVVDDSQLPKDRFSAERLKGVDSTLKIQPAKLEDSAVYLCASSLDYNREFMNTEAFFGQGTRLTVV.

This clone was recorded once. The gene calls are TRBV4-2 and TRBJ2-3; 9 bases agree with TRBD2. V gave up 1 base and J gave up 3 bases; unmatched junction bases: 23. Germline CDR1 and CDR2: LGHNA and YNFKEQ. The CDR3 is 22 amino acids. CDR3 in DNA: TGTGCCAGCAGCCAAGTTTCGGCGAGGGCGGGAGGGCTCAAGGGCGAGACAGATACGCAGTATTTT. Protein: CASSQVSARAGGLKGETDTQYF.

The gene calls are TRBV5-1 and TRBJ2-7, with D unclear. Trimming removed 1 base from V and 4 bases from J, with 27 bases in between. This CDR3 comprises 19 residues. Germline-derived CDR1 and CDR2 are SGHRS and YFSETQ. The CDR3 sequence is CASSLRYVQVAPDLYEQYF. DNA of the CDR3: TGCGCCAGCAGCTTGAGGTATGTCCAGGTGGCCCCTGATTTATACGAGCAGTACTTC.

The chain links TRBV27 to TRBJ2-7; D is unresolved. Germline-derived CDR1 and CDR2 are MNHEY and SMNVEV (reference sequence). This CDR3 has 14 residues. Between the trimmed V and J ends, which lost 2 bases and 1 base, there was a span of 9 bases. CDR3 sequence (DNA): TGTGCCAGCAGTTTAGGAGCATTTTCCTACGAGCAGTACTTC. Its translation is CASSLGAFSYEQYF.

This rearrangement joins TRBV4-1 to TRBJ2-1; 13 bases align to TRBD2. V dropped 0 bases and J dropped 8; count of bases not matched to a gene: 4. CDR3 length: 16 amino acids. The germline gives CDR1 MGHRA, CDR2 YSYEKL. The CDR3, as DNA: TGCGCCAGCAGCCAAGAAAGGACTAGCGGGGGCGATGAGCAGTTCTTC. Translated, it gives CASSQERTSGGDEQFF.

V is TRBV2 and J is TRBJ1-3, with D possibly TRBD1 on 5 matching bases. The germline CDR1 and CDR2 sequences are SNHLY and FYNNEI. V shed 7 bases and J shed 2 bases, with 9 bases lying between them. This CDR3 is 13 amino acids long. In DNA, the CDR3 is TGTGCCAGCACCAGGGAAGCTGGAAACACCATATATTTT. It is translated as CASTREAGNTIYF.

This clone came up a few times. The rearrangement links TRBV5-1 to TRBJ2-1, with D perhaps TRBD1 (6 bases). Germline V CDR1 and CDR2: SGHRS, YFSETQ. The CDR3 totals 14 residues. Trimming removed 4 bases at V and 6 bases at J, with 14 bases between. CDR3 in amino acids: CASSPAGTSNEQFF. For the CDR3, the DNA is TGCGCCAGCAGCCCGGCCGGGACATCCAATGAGCAGTTCTTC.

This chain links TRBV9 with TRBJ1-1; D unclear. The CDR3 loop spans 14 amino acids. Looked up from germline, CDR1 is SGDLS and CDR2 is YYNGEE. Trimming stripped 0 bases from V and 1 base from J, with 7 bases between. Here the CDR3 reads CASSVDAENTEAFF. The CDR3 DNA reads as TGTGCCAGCAGCGTAGACGCAGAGAACACTGAAGCTTTCTTT.

This chain's CDR3 is CASSLRTGDTGELFF. CDR3 nucleotide sequence: TGCGCCAGCAGCTTAAGGACAGGGGACACCGGGGAGCTGTTTTTT. V gene TRBV5-1 combines with J gene TRBJ2-2, with TRBD1 identical over 9 bases. The CDR3 loop spans 15 amino acids. V was clipped by 2 bases and J by 3 bases; unmatched bases: 2. Germline V gene sequence: CDR1 SGHRS, CDR2 YFSETQ.

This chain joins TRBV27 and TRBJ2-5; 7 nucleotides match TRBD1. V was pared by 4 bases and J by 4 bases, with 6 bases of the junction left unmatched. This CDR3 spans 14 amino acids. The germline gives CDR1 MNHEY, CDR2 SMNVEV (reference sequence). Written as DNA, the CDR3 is TGTGCCAGCAGTTCTAGGGGGCATCGAGAGACCCAGTACTTC. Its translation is CASSSRGHRETQYF.

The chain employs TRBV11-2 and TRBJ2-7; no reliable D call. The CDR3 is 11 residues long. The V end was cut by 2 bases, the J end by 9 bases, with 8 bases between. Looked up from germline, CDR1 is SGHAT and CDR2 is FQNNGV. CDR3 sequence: CASSLSLGQYF. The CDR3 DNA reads TGTGCCAGCAGCTTATCCCTGGGGCAGTACTTC. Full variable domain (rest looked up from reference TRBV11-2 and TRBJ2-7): EAGVAQSPRYKIIEKRQSVAFWCNPISGHATLYWYQQILGQGPKLLIQFQNNGVVDDSQLPKDRFSAERLKGVDSTLKIQPAKLEDSAVYLCASSLSLGQYFGPGTRLTVT.

The CDR3 coding sequence is TGTGCCATCCCGGGGGGGTGGTCCTACAATGAGCAGTTCTTC. It encodes CAIPGGWSYNEQFF. The rearrangement uses TRBV6-6 and TRBJ2-1; 8 bases match TRBD2. Trimming cost V 10 bases and J 1 base; bases outside gene matches: 6. This CDR3 has 14 residues. Germline CDR1 reads MNHNY; CDR2 reads SVGAGI (reference sequence).

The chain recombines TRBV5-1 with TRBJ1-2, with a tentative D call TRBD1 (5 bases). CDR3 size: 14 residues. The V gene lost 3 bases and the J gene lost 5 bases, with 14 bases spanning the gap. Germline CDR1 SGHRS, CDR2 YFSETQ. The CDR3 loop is CASSSGVGVYGYTF. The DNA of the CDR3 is TGCGCCAGCAGCTCAGGTGTGGGGGTTTATGGCTACACCTTC.

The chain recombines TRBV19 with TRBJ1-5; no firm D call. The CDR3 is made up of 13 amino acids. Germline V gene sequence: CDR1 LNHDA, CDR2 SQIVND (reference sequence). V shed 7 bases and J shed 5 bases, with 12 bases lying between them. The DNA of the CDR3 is TGTGCCAGTATAAGCGCTGACTATCAGCCCCAGCATTTT. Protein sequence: CASISADYQPQHF.